This entry lists 27 T cell receptor beta chains sequenced from one sample in a study of cytomegalovirus exposure and HLA in healthy donors. TCRdb keeps only in-frame clones here, not all; method: immunoSEQ multiplex PCR. The sample yields around 80,000 clones, 85% to 95% seen once. Sample: PBMCs. The receptors here all came from a woman under 30 in good health and CMV-seronegative.

This clone is a singleton in its sample. The chain recombines TRBV4-3 with TRBJ2-3; 10 positions agree with TRBD1. Germline assignment: CDR1 LGHNA and CDR2 YSLEER. The CDR3 totals 16 residues. The V and J ends lost 2 bases and 5 bases, in that order; junction bases with no gene match: 7. The CDR3 DNA is TGCGCCAGCAGCCAAATCGGGACAGGGGATGGAGATACGCAGTATTTT. This translates into CASSQIGTGDGDTQYF.

The rearrangement uses TRBV5-6 and TRBJ1-1, with D perhaps matching TRBD1 (5 bases). Germline CDR1 SGHDT, CDR2 YYEEEE. The CDR3 extends over 13 amino acids. Trimming pared 1 base from V and 5 bases from J, leaving 9 bases between. The CDR3 DNA reads TGTGCCAGCAGCTTGAGGGGTGGGACTGAAGCTTTCTTT. It encodes CASSLRGGTEAFF.

The chain couples TRBV28 to TRBJ2-7; 7 nucleotides align to TRBD2. The CDR3 has 15 residues. Germline V gene sequence: CDR1 MDHEN, CDR2 SYDVKM. V dropped 1 base and J dropped 3; count of bases not matched to a gene: 6. The CDR3: CASSLFPAGLYEQYF. The CDR3 DNA is TGTGCCAGCAGTTTATTTCCAGCGGGGCTCTACGAGCAGTACTTC. Full variable domain (rest looked up from reference TRBV28 and TRBJ2-7): DVKVTQSSRYLVKRTGEKVFLECVQDMDHENMFWYRQDPGLGLRLIYFSYDVKMKEKGDIPEGYSVSREKKERFSLILESASTNQTSMYLCASSLFPAGLYEQYFGPGTRLTVT.

The chain recombines TRBV5-1 with TRBJ2-7; 7 nucleotides line up with TRBD1. V dropped 4 bases and J dropped 2; count of bases not matched to a gene: 3. This CDR3 comprises 13 residues. In germline, CDR1 is SGHRS, CDR2 YFSETQ. This chain's CDR3 is CASSIDRAYEQYF. The DNA for the CDR3 is TGCGCCAGCAGCATTGACAGGGCCTACGAGCAGTACTTC.

The genes are TRBV5-5 and TRBJ1-6; 8 bases line up with TRBD1. The CDR3 is made up of 15 amino acids. V shed 2 bases and J 7 bases; nucleotides not matched to a gene: 5. CDR1 SGHKS and CDR2 YYEKEE come from the germline V gene (reference sequence). The CDR3 DNA follows: TGTGCCAGCAGCTTTCAGGGACAGGACAATTCACCCCTCCACTTT. This codes for CASSFQGQDNSPLHF.

The chain carries TRBV7-2 and TRBJ1-6, with TRBD1 matching 9 bases. Looked up from germline, CDR1 is SGHTA and CDR2 is FQGNSA. The V gene end was trimmed by 0 bases and the J gene end by 9 bases; junction bases not matched to a gene: 3. The CDR3 spans 15 residues. For the CDR3, the DNA is TGTGCCAGCAGCTTAGCGCGGGACAGGGTTTCACCCCTCCACTTT. Translating it yields CASSLARDRVSPLHF.

V and J are TRBV4-3 and TRBJ2-7; TRBD2 matches 7 bases. V was pared by 5 bases and J by 6 bases, with 22 bases of the junction left unmatched. The CDR3 covers 18 residues. CDR1 and CDR2 from the germline V gene are LGHNA and YSLEER. The CDR3 DNA sequence: TGCGCCAGCAGCACACATGTCTTACGAGGGAGGGAAAGTGGCGAGCAGTACTTC. Translated: CASSTHVLRGRESGEQYF.

The genes are TRBV28 and TRBJ2-7; 8 bases align to TRBD2. Trimming took 4 bases from V and 3 from J; bases not matched to a gene: 8. Germline assignment: CDR1 MDHEN and CDR2 SYDVKM. The CDR3 runs to 15 residues. The CDR3 DNA follows: TGTGCCAGCAGTTCCACAAGGACTAGCAGCTACGAGCAGTACTTC. Its protein product is CASSSTRTSSYEQYF.

The chain links TRBV4-1 to TRBJ2-7, with D unclear. The CDR3 is 14 amino acids. Looked up from germline, CDR1 is MGHRA and CDR2 is YSYEKL. Between the trimmed V and J ends, which lost 3 bases and 7 bases, there was a span of 16 bases. The CDR3 protein is CASSHGQALREQYF. Here the CDR3 DNA reads TGCGCCAGCAGCCACGGCCAGGCTCTTAGGGAGCAGTACTTC.

The chain couples TRBV27 to TRBJ2-7; D might be TRBD2 (5 bases). The CDR3 runs to 14 residues. The ends were cut back, 7 bases at V and 5 bases at J, with 18 bases in the middle. Germline V gene data show CDR1 as MNHEY and CDR2 as SMNVEV (reference sequence). Here the CDR3 reads CASTRAPFLDEQYF. In DNA form, the CDR3 reads TGTGCCAGCACGAGGGCCCCCTTCCTAGACGAGCAGTACTTC.

This clone was recorded only once. The chain uses TRBV18 and TRBJ1-4; D is ambiguous. Trimming left V 0 bases short and J 4 bases short, with 15 bases between. Germline V lookup: CDR1 KGHSH, CDR2 LQKENI. The CDR3 totals 17 residues. CDR3: CASSPPNVRGYNEKLFF. CDR3 coding DNA: TGTGCCAGCTCACCACCTAATGTGCGGGGATATAATGAAAAACTGTTTTTT.

This clone was detected once. The rearrangement joins TRBV28 to TRBJ2-5; D may be TRBD2 (5 bases). The CDR3 sequence is 14 residues long. The germline V gene has CDR1 MDHEN and CDR2 SYDVKM. Deletions cut 6 bases from V and 5 bases from J, with 16 bases between. The CDR3 DNA sequence: TGTGCCAGCAGCCCCCCCTACAGAGGGGAGACCCAGTACTTC. Amino acid sequence: CASSPPYRGETQYF.

The rearrangement uses TRBV6-1 and TRBJ2-2, with D perhaps matching TRBD2 (6 bases). Trimming cost V 11 bases and J 10 bases, with 23 bases left between them. CDR3 length equals 14 residues. Germline CDR1 and CDR2: MNHNS and SASEGT. Written as DNA, the CDR3 is TGTGCCTACCAGGTGGGACTGGAGGTGTCGGAGCTGTTTTTT. Translating it yields CAYQVGLEVSELFF.

The genes are TRBV10-3 and TRBJ1-5; no firm D call. The CDR3 is 15 residues long. V was trimmed by 3 bases and J by 0 bases, leaving 9 bases between them. The germline V gene encodes CDR1 ENHRY and CDR2 SYGVKD. The CDR3 DNA follows: TGTGCCATCAGTGAAGGAGGGTATAGCAATCAGCCCCAGCATTTT. It translates to CAISEGGYSNQPQHF.

This rearrangement joins TRBV28 to TRBJ1-1; D may be TRBD1 (5 bases). CDR3 length: 14 amino acids. The germline V and J ends were trimmed by 7 bases and 4 bases, with 16 bases remaining between them. Germline CDR1 is MDHEN and CDR2 is SYDVKM. The chain's CDR3 is CASTFRAGGTEAFF. In DNA form, the CDR3 reads TGTGCCAGCACCTTCAGGGCTGGTGGCACTGAAGCTTTCTTT.

This chain links TRBV29-1 with TRBJ1-2; 7 bases align to TRBD1. V trimming: 7 bases; J trimming: 1 base; junction bases outside the gene matches: 3. Germline V gene lookup returns CDR1 SQVTM and CDR2 ANQGSEA. The CDR3 loop spans 12 amino acids. The CDR3 bases are TGCAGCGCCGGGGACAGTAACTATGGCTACACCTTC. Protein: CSAGDSNYGYTF.

CDR3 DNA sequence: TGTGCCAGCAGTGGGGGACTAGCGGGAGAGGTAGTCGAGCAGTACTTC. Translated, it gives CASSGGLAGEVVEQYF. The rearrangement uses TRBV27 and TRBJ2-7; 14 bases align to TRBD2. V was clipped by 5 bases and J by 6 bases; unmatched bases: 9. CDR1 is MNHEY and CDR2 is SMNVEV in the germline V gene (reference sequence). CDR3 length: 16 amino acids.

V is TRBV5-1 and J is TRBJ2-3; D gene uncertain. The ends were cut back, 3 bases at V and 3 bases at J, with 5 bases in the middle. CDR3 size: 12 residues. The germline gives CDR1 SGHRS, CDR2 YFSETQ. CDR3 sequence reads: CASSSETDTQYF. DNA of the CDR3: TGCGCCAGCAGCTCAGAAACAGATACGCAGTATTTT.

The chain links TRBV10-3 to TRBJ1-2, with 9 positions matching TRBD1. The length of the CDR3 is 15 residues. V trimming: 10 bases; J trimming: 4 bases; junction bases outside the gene matches: 13. CDR1 and CDR2 (germline): ENHRY, SYGVKD. The CDR3 DNA reads TGTGCCACCAGGGGGTCGGGGACAGGGTCCTATGGCTACACCTTC. This encodes CATRGSGTGSYGYTF.

The chain uses TRBV16 and TRBJ2-1; D may be TRBD1 (6 bases). Germline CDR1 reads KGHSY; CDR2 reads FQNENV. There are 13 residues in the CDR3. Trimming cost V 0 bases and J 10 bases, with 10 bases left between them. In nucleotides, the CDR3 is TGTGCCAGCAGCCAATCGACAGGTCAAGAGCAGTTCTTC. Translation: CASSQSTGQEQFF.

V and J are TRBV7-2 and TRBJ1-3; D gene ambiguous. The CDR3 is 13 residues long. Deletions cut 0 bases from V and 11 bases from J, with 11 bases between. Germline loops: CDR1 SGHTA, CDR2 FQGNSA. Here the CDR3 reads CASSLAFLGAIYF. CDR3 DNA sequence: TGTGCCAGCAGCTTAGCGTTCCTCGGGGCCATATATTTT.

V and J are TRBV5-5 and TRBJ2-7; weak D call: TRBD1 (6 bases). Germline V lookup: CDR1 SGHKS, CDR2 YYEKEE (reference sequence). Between the trimmed V and J ends, which lost 3 bases and 1 base, there was a span of 14 bases. CDR3 length: 15 residues. The CDR3: CASSSYADSSYEQYF. CDR3 sequence (DNA): TGTGCCAGCAGCTCCTATGCGGACAGTTCCTACGAGCAGTACTTC.

The chain recombines TRBV18 with TRBJ2-7; no clear D gene. This CDR3 is built from 12 residues. Germline V lookup: CDR1 KGHSH, CDR2 LQKENI. The V gene lost 6 bases and the J gene lost 1 base, with 7 bases spanning the gap. In DNA, the CDR3 is TGTGCCAGCTCCCCCCGGTCCTACGAGCAGTACTTC. It encodes CASSPRSYEQYF. The full variable domain, its missing parts supplied by reference TRBV18 and TRBJ2-7, is NAGVMQNPRHLVRRRGQEARLRCSPMKGHSHVYWYRQLPEEGLKFMVYLQKENIIDESGMPKERFSAEFPKEGPSILRIQQVVRGDSAAYFCASSPRSYEQYFGPGTRLTVT.

The chain joins TRBV27 to TRBJ2-3; TRBD2 aligns across 8 bases. CDR1 MNHEY and CDR2 SMNVEV come from the germline V gene (reference sequence). With 4 bases clipped from V and 0 bases from J, the junction kept 12 bases outside the gene matches. The CDR3 loop spans 18 amino acids. Here the CDR3 DNA reads TGTGCCAGCAGTTCGCTAGCGGGCTGGGGCTCTAGCACAGATACGCAGTATTTT. Residues: CASSSLAGWGSSTDTQYF.

The chain employs TRBV7-9 and TRBJ1-2; D uncertain. Germline values: CDR1 SEHNR, CDR2 FQNEAQ (reference sequence). The V gene lost 1 base and the J gene lost 0 bases, with 6 bases spanning the gap. The CDR3 consists of 14 residues. The CDR3 sequence is CASSLVQTNYGYTF. CDR3 sequence (DNA): TGTGCCAGCAGCTTAGTGCAGACTAACTATGGCTACACCTTC.

The rearrangement uses TRBV6-6 and TRBJ2-1; D may be TRBD1 (5 bases). The germline V and J ends were trimmed by 7 bases and 4 bases, with 20 bases remaining between them. Germline values: CDR1 MNHNY, CDR2 SVGAGI (reference sequence). The CDR3 is 16 residues long. The CDR3 loop is CASKKKGIIEYNEQFF. CDR3 coding DNA: TGTGCCAGCAAGAAAAAGGGGATCATCGAATACAATGAGCAGTTCTTC.

The V gene is TRBV6-1, the J gene TRBJ2-3; 9 bases agree with TRBD2. CDR3 size: 18 residues. V dropped 4 bases and J dropped 5; count of bases not matched to a gene: 16. Germline lookup yields CDR1 MNHNS and CDR2 SASEGT. The CDR3 region is CASSVIRAGGPGRDTQYF. The DNA for the CDR3 is TGTGCCAGCAGTGTGATAAGGGCGGGAGGGCCGGGTAGAGATACGCAGTATTTT.